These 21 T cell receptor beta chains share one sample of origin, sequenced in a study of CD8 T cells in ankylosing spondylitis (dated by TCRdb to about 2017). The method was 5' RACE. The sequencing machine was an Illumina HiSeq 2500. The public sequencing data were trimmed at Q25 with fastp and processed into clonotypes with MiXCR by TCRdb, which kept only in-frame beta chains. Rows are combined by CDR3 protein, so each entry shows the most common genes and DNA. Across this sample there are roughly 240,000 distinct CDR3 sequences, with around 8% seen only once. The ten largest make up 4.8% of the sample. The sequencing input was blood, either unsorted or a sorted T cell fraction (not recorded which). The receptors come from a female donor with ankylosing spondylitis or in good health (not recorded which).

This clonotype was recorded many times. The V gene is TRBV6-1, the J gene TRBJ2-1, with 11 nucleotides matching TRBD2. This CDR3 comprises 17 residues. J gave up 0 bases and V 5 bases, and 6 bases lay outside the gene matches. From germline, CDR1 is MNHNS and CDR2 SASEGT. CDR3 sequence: CASSRPTSGISYNEQFF. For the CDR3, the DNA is TGTGCCAGCAGTAGACCGACTAGCGGGATCTCCTACAATGAGCAGTTCTTC.

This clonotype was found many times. CDR3 DNA sequence: TGTGCCAGCAGTTACGCCGCAGATGTTAGCTCCTACAATGAGCAGTTCTTC. Its protein product is CASSYAADVSSYNEQFF. This sequence joins TRBV6-5 and TRBJ2-1, with D hard to call. The CDR3 is 17 residues long. Looked up from germline, CDR1 is MNHEY and CDR2 is SVGAGI. Deletions cut 2 bases from V and 0 bases from J, with 14 bases between.

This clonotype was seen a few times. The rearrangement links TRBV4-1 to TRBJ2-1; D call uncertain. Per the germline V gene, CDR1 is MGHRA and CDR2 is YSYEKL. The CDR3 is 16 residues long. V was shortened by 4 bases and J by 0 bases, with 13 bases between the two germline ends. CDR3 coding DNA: TGCGCCAGCAGCCCCAAAATTTTGAGCTCCTACAATGAGCAGTTCTTC. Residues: CASSPKILSSYNEQFF.

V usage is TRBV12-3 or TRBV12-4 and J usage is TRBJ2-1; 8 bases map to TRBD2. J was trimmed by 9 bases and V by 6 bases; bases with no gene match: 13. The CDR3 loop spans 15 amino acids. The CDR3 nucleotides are TGTGCCAGCAGATACCTAGCGGGCGGGACCACTGAGCAGTTCTTC. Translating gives CASRYLAGGTTEQFF.

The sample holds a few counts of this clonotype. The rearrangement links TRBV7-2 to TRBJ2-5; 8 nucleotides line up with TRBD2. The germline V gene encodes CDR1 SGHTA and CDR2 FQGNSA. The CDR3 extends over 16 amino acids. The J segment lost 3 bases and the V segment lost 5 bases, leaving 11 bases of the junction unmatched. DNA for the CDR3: TGTGCCAGCAGCCCCGCCCCAGCGGGAGATGAAGAGACCCAGTACTTC. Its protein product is CASSPAPAGDEETQYF.

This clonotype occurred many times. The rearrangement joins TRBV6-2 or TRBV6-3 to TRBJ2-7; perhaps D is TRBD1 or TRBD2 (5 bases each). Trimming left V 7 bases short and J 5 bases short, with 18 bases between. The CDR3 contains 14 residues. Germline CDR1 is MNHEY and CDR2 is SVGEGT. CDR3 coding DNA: TGTGCCAGCACCGAAGTCGGGGCAGAGAACGAGCAGTACTTC. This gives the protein CASTEVGAENEQYF.

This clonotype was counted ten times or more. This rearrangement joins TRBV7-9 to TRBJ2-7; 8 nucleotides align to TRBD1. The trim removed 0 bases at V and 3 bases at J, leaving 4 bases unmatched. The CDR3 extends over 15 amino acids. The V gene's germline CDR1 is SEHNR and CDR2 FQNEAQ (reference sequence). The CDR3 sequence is CASSLAGTGFYEQYF. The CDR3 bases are TGTGCCAGCAGCTTAGCCGGGACAGGTTTCTACGAGCAGTACTTC.

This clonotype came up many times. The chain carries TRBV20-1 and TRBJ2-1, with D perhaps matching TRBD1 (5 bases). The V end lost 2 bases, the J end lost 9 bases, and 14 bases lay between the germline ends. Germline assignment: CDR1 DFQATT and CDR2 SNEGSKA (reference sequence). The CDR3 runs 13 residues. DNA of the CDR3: TGCAGTGCTAGAATTGGGGCAGCGCCTGAGCAGTTCTTC. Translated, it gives CSARIGAAPEQFF.

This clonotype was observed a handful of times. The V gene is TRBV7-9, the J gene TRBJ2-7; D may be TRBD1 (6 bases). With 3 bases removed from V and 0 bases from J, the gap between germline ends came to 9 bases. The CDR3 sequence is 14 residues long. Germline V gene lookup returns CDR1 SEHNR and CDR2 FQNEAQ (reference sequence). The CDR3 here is CASSFTGLSYEQYF. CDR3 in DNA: TGTGCCAGCAGCTTCACAGGGCTCTCCTACGAGCAGTACTTC.

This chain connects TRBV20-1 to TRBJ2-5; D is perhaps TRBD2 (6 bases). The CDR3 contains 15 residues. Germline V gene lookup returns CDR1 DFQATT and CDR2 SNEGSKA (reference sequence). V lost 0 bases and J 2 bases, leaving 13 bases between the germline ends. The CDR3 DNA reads TGCAGTGCTAGAGATCTGGCGGGACTTCAAGAGACCCAGTACTTC. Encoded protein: CSARDLAGLQETQYF.

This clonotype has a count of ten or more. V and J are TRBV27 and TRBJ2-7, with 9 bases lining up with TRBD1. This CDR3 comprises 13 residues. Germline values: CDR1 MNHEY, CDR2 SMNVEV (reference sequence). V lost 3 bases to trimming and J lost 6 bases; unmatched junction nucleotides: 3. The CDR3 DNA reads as TGTGCCAGCAGTTTCGACAGGGGGAGCGAGCAGTACTTC. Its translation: CASSFDRGSEQYF.

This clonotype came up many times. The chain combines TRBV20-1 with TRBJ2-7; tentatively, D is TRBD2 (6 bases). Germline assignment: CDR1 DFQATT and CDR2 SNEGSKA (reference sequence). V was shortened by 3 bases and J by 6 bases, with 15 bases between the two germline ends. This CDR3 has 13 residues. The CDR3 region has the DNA TGCAGTGCTAGTGACCTAGCGTTCGGCGAGCAGTACTTC. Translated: CSASDLAFGEQYF.

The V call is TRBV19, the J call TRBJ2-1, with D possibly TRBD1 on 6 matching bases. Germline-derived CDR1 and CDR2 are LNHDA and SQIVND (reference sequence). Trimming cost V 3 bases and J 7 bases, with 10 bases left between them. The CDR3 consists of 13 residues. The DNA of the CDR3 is TGTGCCAGTAGTATTGGTCAGGGGAATGAGCAGTTCTTC. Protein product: CASSIGQGNEQFF.

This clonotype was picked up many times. The CDR3 DNA reads TGTGCCAGCAGCTCATCCCCGGGGACAGATACGCAGTATTTT. Translation: CASSSSPGTDTQYF. This chain uses TRBV11-2 with TRBJ2-3; weak D call: TRBD2 (5 bases). The V and J ends lost 4 bases and 3 bases respectively, with 11 bases between them. Germline assignment: CDR1 SGHAT and CDR2 FQNNGV. This CDR3 is built from 14 residues.

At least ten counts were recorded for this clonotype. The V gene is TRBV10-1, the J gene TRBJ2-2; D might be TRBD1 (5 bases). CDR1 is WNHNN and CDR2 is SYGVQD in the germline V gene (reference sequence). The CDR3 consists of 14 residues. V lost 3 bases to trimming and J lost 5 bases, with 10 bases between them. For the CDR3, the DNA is TGCGCCAGCAGTGAATCGCAGGGAACCGGGGAGCTGTTTTTT. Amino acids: CASSESQGTGELFF.

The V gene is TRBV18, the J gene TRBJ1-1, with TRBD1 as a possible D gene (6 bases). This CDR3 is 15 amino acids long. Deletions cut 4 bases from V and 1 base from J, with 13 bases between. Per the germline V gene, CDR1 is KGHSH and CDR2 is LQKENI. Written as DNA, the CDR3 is TGTGCCAGCTCACTTGGGGGCTCGTGGAACACTGAAGCTTTCTTT. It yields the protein CASSLGGSWNTEAFF.

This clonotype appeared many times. The CDR3 is CSAREGYSNQPQHF. Written as DNA, the CDR3 is TGCAGTGCTAGAGAGGGCTATAGCAATCAGCCCCAGCATTTT. The rearrangement uses TRBV20-1 and TRBJ1-5, with D hard to call. This CDR3 is 14 amino acids long. Germline-derived CDR1 and CDR2 are DFQATT and SNEGSKA (reference sequence). V was pared by 0 bases and J by 0 bases, with 6 bases between.

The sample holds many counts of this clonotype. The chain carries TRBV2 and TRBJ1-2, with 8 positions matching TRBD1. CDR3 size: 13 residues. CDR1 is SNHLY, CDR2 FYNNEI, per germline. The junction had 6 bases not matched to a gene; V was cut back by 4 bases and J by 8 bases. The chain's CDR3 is CASSAPGQDGYTF. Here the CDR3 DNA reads TGTGCCAGCAGTGCTCCGGGACAGGACGGCTACACCTTC.

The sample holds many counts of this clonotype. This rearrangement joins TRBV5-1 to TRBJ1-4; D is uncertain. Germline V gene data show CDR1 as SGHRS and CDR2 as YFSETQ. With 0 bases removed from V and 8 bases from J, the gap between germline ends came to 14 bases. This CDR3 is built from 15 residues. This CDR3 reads CASSLEGEGGEKLFF. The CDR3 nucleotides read TGCGCCAGCAGCTTGGAGGGAGAGGGTGGCGAAAAACTGTTTTTT.

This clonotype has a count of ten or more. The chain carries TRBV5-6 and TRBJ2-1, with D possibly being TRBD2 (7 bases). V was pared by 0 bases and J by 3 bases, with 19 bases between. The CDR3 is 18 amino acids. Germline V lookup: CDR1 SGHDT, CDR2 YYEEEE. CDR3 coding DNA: TGTGCCAGCAGCTTGGGGGGGCCTAGCGGTTCCGTCTACAATGAGCAGTTCTTC. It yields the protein CASSLGGPSGSVYNEQFF. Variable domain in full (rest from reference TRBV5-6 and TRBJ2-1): DAGVTQSPTHLIKTRGQQVTLRCSPKSGHDTVSWYQQALGQGPQFIFQYYEEEERQRGNFPDRFSGHQFPNYSSELNVNALLLGDSALYLCASSLGGPSGSVYNEQFFGPGTRLTVL.

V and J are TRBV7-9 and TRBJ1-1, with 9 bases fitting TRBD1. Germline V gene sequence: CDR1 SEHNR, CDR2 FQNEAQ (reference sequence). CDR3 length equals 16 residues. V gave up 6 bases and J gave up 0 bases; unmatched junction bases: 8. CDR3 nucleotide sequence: TGTGCCAGCAGTCCCAGGGGACAGGGAATGAACACTGAAGCTTTCTTT. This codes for CASSPRGQGMNTEAFF.